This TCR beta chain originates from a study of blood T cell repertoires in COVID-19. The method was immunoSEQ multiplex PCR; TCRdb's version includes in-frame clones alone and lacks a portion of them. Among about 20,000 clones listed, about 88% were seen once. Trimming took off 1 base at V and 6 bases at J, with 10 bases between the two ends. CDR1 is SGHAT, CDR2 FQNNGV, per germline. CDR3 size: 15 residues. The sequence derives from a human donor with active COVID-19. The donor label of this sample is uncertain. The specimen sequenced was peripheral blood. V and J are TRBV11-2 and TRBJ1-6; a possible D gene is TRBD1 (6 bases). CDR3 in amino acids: CASSLGTGPNSPLHF. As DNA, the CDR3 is TGTGCCAGCAGCTTAGGTACAGGGCCTAATTCACCCCTCCACTTT.